This section outlines one TCR beta chain sequence together with its context. Patients got ipilimumab 1 mg/kg beginning 14 to 28 days post-transplant. Patients got 3 mg/kg IV nivolumab weeks 1, 4, 7, 10, then biweekly through week 26. The data stem from a study of ipilimumab plus nivolumab after autologous stem cell transplantation. Turning to the study itself: Median doses per patient: roughly five ipilimumab, under 10 nivolumab. The myeloma group: high-risk transplant-naive, or relapse within 3 years after first autologous transplant.

The V end was cut by 6 bases, the J end by 1 base, with 6 bases between. This CDR3 comprises 12 residues. Germline loops: CDR1 LNHDA, CDR2 SQIVND (reference sequence). The protocol was immunoSEQ multiplex PCR, while the TCRdb copy is restricted to in-frame clones and leaves out a portion. The table has roughly 45,000 clones, roughly 84% seen once; the top ten hold approximately 0.87%. The V and J genes are TRBV19 and TRBJ1-1; no firm D call. The origin of this receptor is a male donor with multiple myeloma. The sample in question was PBMCs, obtained in a trial of ipilimumab plus nivolumab as post-transplant consolidation. CDR3 amino acids: CASSRRNTEAFF. CDR3 coding DNA: TGTGCCAGTAGCCGCCGGAACACTGAAGCTTTCTTT.